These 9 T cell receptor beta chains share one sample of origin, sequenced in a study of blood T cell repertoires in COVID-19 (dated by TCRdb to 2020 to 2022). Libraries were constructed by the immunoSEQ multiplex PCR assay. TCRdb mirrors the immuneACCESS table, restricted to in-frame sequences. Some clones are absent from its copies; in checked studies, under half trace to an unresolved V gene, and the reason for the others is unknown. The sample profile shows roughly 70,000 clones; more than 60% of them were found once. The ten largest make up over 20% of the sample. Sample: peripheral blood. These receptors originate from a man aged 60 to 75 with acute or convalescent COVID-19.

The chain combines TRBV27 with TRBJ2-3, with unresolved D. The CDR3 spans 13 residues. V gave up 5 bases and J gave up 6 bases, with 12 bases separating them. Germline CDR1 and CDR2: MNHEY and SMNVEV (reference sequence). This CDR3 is CASSPLERDTQYF. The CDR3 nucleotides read TGTGCCAGCAGTCCCCTTGAGAGGGATACGCAGTATTTT.

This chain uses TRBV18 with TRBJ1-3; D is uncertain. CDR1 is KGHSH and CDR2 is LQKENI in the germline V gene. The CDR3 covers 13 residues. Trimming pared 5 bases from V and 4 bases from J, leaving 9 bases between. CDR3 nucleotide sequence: TGTGCCAGCTCAAGGGAGCACGGAAACACCATATATTTT. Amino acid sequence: CASSREHGNTIYF.

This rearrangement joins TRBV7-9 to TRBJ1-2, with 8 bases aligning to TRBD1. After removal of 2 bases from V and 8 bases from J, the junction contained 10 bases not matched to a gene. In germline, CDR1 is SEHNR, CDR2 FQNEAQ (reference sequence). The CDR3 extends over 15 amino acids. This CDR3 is CASSLRFQGAHGYTF. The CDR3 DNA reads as TGTGCCAGCAGCTTAAGGTTTCAGGGGGCGCACGGCTACACCTTC.

CDR3 in DNA: TGCGCCAGCAGTGAGGACGGGGGGACCCAGTACTTC. Protein product: CASSEDGGTQYF. The rearrangement links TRBV10-2 to TRBJ2-5; TRBD2 is a possible D gene (6 bases). Germline V gene data show CDR1 as WSHSY and CDR2 as SAAADI. The CDR3 sequence is 12 residues long. Trimming took off 2 bases at V and 7 bases at J, with 8 bases between the two ends.

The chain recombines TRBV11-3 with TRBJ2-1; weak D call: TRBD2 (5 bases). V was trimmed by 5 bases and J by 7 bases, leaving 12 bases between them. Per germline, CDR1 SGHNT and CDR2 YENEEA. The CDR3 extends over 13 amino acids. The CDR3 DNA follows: TGTGCCAGCAGCCCGGGGAGAACGAATGAGCAGTTCTTC. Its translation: CASSPGRTNEQFF.

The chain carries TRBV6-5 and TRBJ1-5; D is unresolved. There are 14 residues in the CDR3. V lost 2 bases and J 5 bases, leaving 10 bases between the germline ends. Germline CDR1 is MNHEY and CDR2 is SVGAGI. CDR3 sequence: CASSYGVGDQPQHF. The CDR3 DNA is TGTGCCAGCAGTTACGGGGTCGGGGATCAGCCCCAGCATTTT.

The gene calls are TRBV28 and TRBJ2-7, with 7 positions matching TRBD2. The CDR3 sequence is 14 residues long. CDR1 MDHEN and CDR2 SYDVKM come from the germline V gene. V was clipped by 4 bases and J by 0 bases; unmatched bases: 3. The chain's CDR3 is CASSSSGSSYEQYF. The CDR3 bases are TGTGCCAGCAGTTCTAGCGGAAGCTCCTACGAGCAGTACTTC.

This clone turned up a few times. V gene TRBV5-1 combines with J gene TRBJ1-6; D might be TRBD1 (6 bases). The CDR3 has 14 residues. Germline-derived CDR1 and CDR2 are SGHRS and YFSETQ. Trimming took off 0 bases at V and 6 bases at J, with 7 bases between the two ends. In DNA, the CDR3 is TGCGCCAGCAGCTTGGTACAGGGTAATTCACCCCTCCACTTT. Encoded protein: CASSLVQGNSPLHF.

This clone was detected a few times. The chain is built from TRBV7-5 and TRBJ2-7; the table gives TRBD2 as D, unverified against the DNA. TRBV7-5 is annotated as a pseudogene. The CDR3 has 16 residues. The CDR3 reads CARSNGASGRMGEQYF. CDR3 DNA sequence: TGTGCCAGAAGCAATGGGGCCAGCGGGAGAATGGGCGAGCAGTACTTC.